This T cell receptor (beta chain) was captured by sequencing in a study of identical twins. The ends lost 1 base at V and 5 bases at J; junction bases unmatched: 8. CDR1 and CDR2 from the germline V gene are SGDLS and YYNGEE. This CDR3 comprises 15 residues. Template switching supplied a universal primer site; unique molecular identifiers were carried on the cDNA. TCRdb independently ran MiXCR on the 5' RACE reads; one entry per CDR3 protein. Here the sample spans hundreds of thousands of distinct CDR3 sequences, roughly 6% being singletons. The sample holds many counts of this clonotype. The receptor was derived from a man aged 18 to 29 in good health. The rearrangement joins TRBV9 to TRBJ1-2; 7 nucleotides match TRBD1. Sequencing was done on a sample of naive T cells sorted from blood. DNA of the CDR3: TGTGCCAGCAGCGTACTCCAGGGACAGCAATATGGCTACACCTTC. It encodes CASSVLQGQQYGYTF.